Listed below are T cell receptor beta chains from one sample, sequenced in a study of OX40 agonist ivuxolimab in advanced cancers. TCRdb's copy holds only in-frame clones and misses some; the assay was immunoSEQ multiplex PCR. The sample records 26,000 or so clones, around 86% being singletons. This specimen consisted of CD4+ or CD8+ T cells sorted from blood, obtained in a trial of the OX40 agonist ivuxolimab. These receptor sequences come from an adult with an advanced solid tumor such as melanoma, head and neck, liver or kidney cancer. Each CDR3 is given with its conserved first and last residue. A D gene is named only where the DNA matches it firmly. Where a row states a size, it is once, few, many or the class of an expanded clone; other rows omit it.

abundance,j_gene,d_gene,v_gene,CDR3aa
-,TRBJ2-7,TRBD1,TRBV23-1,CASSPTGQGNYEQYF
-,TRBJ2-1,-,TRBV7-9,CASSLALGGNEQFF
once,TRBJ2-7,-,TRBV15,CATSDDEVGEQYF
few,TRBJ1-1,-,TRBV28,CASSPHGGNTEAFF
few,TRBJ2-2,-,TRBV14,CASSSQPFRELFF
-,TRBJ2-1,-,TRBV7-9,CASQWGKNPYNEQFF
-,TRBJ2-7,-,TRBV18,CASSPSDAYEQYF
-,TRBJ2-5,-,TRBV6-5,CASRPGVWETQYF
-,TRBJ2-2,-,TRBV15,CATSRDSGWGGELFF
-,TRBJ2-1,TRBD1,TRBV19,CASSSTTGGHNEQFF
-,TRBJ1-4,TRBD1,TRBV7-9,CASSSGQYNEKLFF
-,TRBJ2-4,TRBD2,TRBV5-4,CASSPFAPGGGGNIQYF
-,TRBJ2-1,TRBD1,TRBV7-9,CASSLGGQYNEQFF
-,TRBJ2-3,TRBD2,TRBV6-4,CASSRLAGVGDTQYF
-,TRBJ2-1,-,TRBV25-1,CASSGYGQVGNEQFF
once,TRBJ2-2,TRBD1,TRBV9,CASSGGTGESGELFF
-,TRBJ1-2,-,TRBV19,CASSITSANYGYTF
-,TRBJ1-3,-,TRBV9,CASSVDLSGNTIYF
-,TRBJ2-7,-,TRBV11-2,CASSLVGGMVYEQYF
-,TRBJ2-2,-,TRBV27,CASSASWAGELFF
-,TRBJ2-1,-,TRBV5-1,CASSLSVLGPYNEQFF
once,TRBJ2-7,-,TRBV11-3,CASSLNWGYEQYF
-,TRBJ2-7,-,TRBV7-9,CASSQGGSGNEQYF
-,TRBJ1-5,TRBD1,TRBV28,CASSWTGYQPQHF
-,TRBJ2-3,-,TRBV30,CAWSVSSPATDTQYF
once,TRBJ2-1,-,TRBV4-2,CASSQDLVDEQFF
-,TRBJ2-2,-,TRBV2,CASRSANTGELFF
-,TRBJ2-3,-,TRBV6-4,CASSDGGSTDTQYF
-,TRBJ2-5,-,TRBV6-5,CASSYEAAPETQYF
-,TRBJ2-7,TRBD2,TRBV9,CASSNKASGEQYF
-,TRBJ2-3,-,TRBV19,CASSIMGGVADTQYF
once,TRBJ2-7,-,TRBV6-5,CASSYASGLPYEQYF
once,TRBJ2-1,-,TRBV6-4,CASSDPGFGNEQFF
-,TRBJ2-3,TRBD1,TRBV27,CASSLSLGDRGTDTQYF
-,TRBJ1-4,TRBD1,TRBV28,CASSTTGRGEKLFF
-,TRBJ1-2,TRBD1,TRBV10-2,CASSESGQNPFTYGYTF
once,TRBJ2-2,-,TRBV4-1,CASMLSRNTGELFF
-,TRBJ1-2,TRBD1,TRBV10-3,CAISESQGAYYGYTF
-,TRBJ2-7,-,TRBV28,CASSTAISYEQYF
few,TRBJ2-1,TRBD2,TRBV5-1,CASSSSGGYNEQFF
-,TRBJ2-3,TRBD2,TRBV12-5,CASGWTSGREPDTQYF
few,TRBJ2-7,-,TRBV4-1,CASSQDPGVGYEQYF